These 11 T cell receptor beta chains were all obtained from the same sample, sequenced in a study of cytomegalovirus exposure and HLA in healthy donors. A multiplex PCR was run with 60 Vbeta primers and 13 Jbeta primers. Profiling relied on immunoSEQ multiplex PCR, and the TCRdb table lists in-frame clones only, not all of them. The profile shows under 200,000 clones, roughly 80% of them singletons. The sample was PBMCs. The source of these receptors is a young woman in good health and CMV-seronegative.

The gene calls are TRBV6-5 and TRBJ1-1; the D is unclear. Germline CDR1 and CDR2: MNHEY and SVGAGI. CDR3 length: 13 amino acids. V was shortened by 11 bases and J by 4 bases, with 17 bases between the two germline ends. The CDR3 sequence: CAAGFSAGTEAFF. DNA of the CDR3: TGTGCCGCGGGATTTTCGGCGGGCACTGAAGCTTTCTTT.

The gene calls are TRBV6-5 and TRBJ2-1, with a weak D call TRBD2 (5 bases). Germline CDR1 MNHEY, CDR2 SVGAGI. The CDR3 spans 12 residues. The V gene lost 10 bases and the J gene lost 5 bases, with 12 bases spanning the gap. CDR3 protein: CATQNGNNEQFF. In DNA, the CDR3 is TGTGCCACCCAAAACGGGAACAATGAGCAGTTCTTC.

The genes are TRBV18 and TRBJ2-3; D may be TRBD2 (6 bases). The CDR3 has 14 residues. The V gene lost 2 bases and the J gene lost 6 bases, with 12 bases spanning the gap. Germline V gives CDR1 KGHSH, CDR2 LQKENI. The DNA of the CDR3 is TGTGCCAGCTCACCAAACGGGGAGGTCGATACGCAGTATTTT. Translating gives CASSPNGEVDTQYF. Based on the CDR3 plus reference TRBV18 and TRBJ2-3, the full variable domain is NAGVMQNPRHLVRRRGQEARLRCSPMKGHSHVYWYRQLPEEGLKFMVYLQKENIIDESGMPKERFSAEFPKEGPSILRIQQVVRGDSAAYFCASSPNGEVDTQYFGPGTRLTVL.

This clone was observed a few times. The V and J genes are TRBV6-6 and TRBJ1-4; 10 positions match TRBD1. Germline loops: CDR1 MNHNY, CDR2 SVGAGI (reference sequence). This CDR3 contains 14 residues. J was trimmed by 9 bases and V by 6 bases; bases with no gene match: 7. The CDR3 bases are TGTGCCAGCAGAACCGGGACAGGGGACCAAAAACTGTTTTTT. Its protein product is CASRTGTGDQKLFF.

This chain's CDR3 is CASSGTYTEAFF. CDR3 DNA: TGTGCCAGTTCCGGGACATACACTGAAGCTTTCTTT. The chain is built from TRBV19 and TRBJ1-1; tentative D call: TRBD1 (6 bases). CDR1 and CDR2 (germline): LNHDA, SQIVND (reference sequence). Trimming took 8 bases from V and 3 from J, leaving 10 bases between them. The CDR3 length is 12 residues.

The V gene is TRBV27, the J gene TRBJ1-6; possibly TRBD1 for D (6 bases). The CDR3 runs to 14 residues. Germline assignment: CDR1 MNHEY and CDR2 SMNVEV (reference sequence). Trimming left V 11 bases short and J 2 bases short, with 13 bases between. CDR3 protein: CAHLGGPYNSPLHF. The DNA of the CDR3 is TGTGCCCACCTTGGGGGCCCCTATAATTCACCCCTCCACTTT.

The chain employs TRBV27 and TRBJ2-2; TRBD2 matches at 7 bases. Germline V gene lookup returns CDR1 MNHEY and CDR2 SMNVEV (reference sequence). Trimming cost V 1 base and J 10 bases; bases outside gene matches: 3. The CDR3 is 13 residues long. CDR3 nucleotides: TGTGCCAGCAGTTTATTGGGAGGGGTGGAGCTGTTTTTT. It specifies CASSLLGGVELFF.

This sequence joins TRBV21-1 and TRBJ1-3. TRBV21-1 is designated a pseudogene. This CDR3 has 15 residues. CDR3 sequence: CARVGRGLRGNTIYF. The DNA of the CDR3 is TGTGCCAGGGTGGGGCGGGGGCTAAGGGGAAACACCATATATTTT.

The V gene is TRBV27, the J gene TRBJ2-1, with TRBD2 matching 7 bases. Germline values: CDR1 MNHEY, CDR2 SMNVEV (reference sequence). Losses at the gene ends were 6 bases for V and 7 bases for J; bases not matched to a gene: 6. This CDR3 comprises 13 residues. The CDR3 nucleotides are TGTGCCAGCAGATTCCTTAGCGGGAATGAGCAGTTCTTC. It translates to CASRFLSGNEQFF.

The CDR3 is CASSLGGSAATGLYTF. DNA of the CDR3: TGTGCCAGCAGCTTAGGTGGTTCCGCCGCGACAGGACTTTACACCTTC. This chain joins TRBV11-3 and TRBJ1-2, with a weak D call TRBD1 (6 bases). Germline CDR1 is SGHNT and CDR2 is YENEEA. CDR3 size: 16 residues. The V and J ends lost 1 base and 11 bases respectively, with 23 bases between them.

This clone was counted a few times. The chain uses TRBV4-3 and TRBJ2-3; D not resolved. The CDR3 has 15 residues. V gave up 0 bases and J gave up 4 bases, with 11 bases separating them. Germline V CDR1 and CDR2: LGHNA, YSLEER. The CDR3 DNA reads TGCGCCAGCAGCCAAGACCACAGAGCCCCAGATACGCAGTATTTT. Translating gives CASSQDHRAPDTQYF.